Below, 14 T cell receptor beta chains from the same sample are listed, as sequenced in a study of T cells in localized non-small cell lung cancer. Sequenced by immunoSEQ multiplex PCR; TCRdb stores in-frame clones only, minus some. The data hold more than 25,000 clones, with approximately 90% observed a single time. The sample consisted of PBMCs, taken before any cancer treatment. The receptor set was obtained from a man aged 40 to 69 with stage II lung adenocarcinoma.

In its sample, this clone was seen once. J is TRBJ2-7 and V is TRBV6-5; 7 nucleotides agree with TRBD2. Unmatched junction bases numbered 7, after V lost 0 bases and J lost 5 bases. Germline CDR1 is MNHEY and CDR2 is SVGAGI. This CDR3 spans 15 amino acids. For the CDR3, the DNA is TGTGCCAGCAGTTACTCGATGGGCGGGAGCGACGAGCAGTACTTC. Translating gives CASSYSMGGSDEQYF.

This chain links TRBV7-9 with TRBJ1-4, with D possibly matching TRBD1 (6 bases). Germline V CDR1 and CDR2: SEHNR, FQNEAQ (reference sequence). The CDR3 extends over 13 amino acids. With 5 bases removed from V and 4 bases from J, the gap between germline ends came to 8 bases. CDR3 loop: CASSGRGNEKLFF. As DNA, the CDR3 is TGTGCCAGCAGCGGCAGGGGTAATGAAAAACTGTTTTTT. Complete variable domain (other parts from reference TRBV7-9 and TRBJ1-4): DTGVSQNPRHKITKRGQNVTFRCDPISEHNRLYWYRQTLGQGPEFLTYFQNEAQLEKSRLLSDRFSAERPKGSFSTLEIQRTEQGDSAMYLCASSGRGNEKLFFGSGTQLSVL.

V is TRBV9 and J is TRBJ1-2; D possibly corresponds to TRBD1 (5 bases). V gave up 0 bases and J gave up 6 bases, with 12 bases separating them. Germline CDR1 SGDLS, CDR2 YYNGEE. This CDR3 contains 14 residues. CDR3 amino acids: CASSVGGRVNGYTF. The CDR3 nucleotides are TGTGCCAGCAGCGTAGGGGGCAGGGTGAATGGCTACACCTTC.

The CDR3 loop reads CASSPRGSYEQYF. CDR3 DNA: TGTGCCAGCAGCCCCAGGGGCTCCTACGAGCAGTACTTC. The rearrangement joins TRBV7-8 to TRBJ2-5, with TRBD1 as a possible D gene (6 bases). With the DNA end fitting TRBJ2-7 better, the J assignment may be wrong. CDR3 length: 13 amino acids. CDR1 SGHVS and CDR2 FQNEAQ come from the germline V gene.

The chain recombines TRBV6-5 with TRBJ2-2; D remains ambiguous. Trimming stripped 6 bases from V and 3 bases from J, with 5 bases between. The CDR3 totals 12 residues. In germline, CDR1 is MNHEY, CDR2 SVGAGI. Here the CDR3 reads CASRKDTGELFF. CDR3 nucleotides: TGTGCCAGCAGAAAGGACACCGGGGAGCTGTTTTTT.

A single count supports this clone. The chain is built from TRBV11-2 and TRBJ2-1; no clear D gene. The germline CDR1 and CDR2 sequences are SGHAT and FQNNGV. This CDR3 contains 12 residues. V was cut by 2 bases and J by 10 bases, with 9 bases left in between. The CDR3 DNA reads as TGTGCCAGCAGCTTAAGTAACCGAGAGCAGTTCTTC. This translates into CASSLSNREQFF.

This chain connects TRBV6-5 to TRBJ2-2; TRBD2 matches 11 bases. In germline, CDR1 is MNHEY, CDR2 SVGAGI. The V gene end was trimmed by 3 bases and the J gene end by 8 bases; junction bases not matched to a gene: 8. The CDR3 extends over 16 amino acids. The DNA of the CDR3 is TGTGCCAGCAGTTATGAGGCTAGCGGGAGGACGGGGGAGCTGTTTTTT. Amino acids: CASSYEASGRTGELFF.

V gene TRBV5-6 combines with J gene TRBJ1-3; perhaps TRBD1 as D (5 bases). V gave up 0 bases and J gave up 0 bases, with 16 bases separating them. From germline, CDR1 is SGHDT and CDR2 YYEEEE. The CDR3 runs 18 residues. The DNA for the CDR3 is TGTGCCAGCAGCTTGGTTGACAGCCTAAGAGACTCTGGAAACACCATATATTTT. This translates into CASSLVDSLRDSGNTIYF.

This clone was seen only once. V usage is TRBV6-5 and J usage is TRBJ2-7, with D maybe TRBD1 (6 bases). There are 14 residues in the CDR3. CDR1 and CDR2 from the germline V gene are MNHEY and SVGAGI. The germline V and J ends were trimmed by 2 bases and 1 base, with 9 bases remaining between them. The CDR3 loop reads CASSYTGQSYEQYF. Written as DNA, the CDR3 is TGTGCCAGCAGTTACACCGGACAGTCCTACGAGCAGTACTTC.

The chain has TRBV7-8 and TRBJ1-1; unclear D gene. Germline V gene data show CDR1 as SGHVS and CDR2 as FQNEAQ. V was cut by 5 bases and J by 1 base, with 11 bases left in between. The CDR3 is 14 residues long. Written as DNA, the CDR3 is TGTGCCAGCAGCCACCGACGGCAGAACACTGAAGCTTTCTTT. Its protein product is CASSHRRQNTEAFF.

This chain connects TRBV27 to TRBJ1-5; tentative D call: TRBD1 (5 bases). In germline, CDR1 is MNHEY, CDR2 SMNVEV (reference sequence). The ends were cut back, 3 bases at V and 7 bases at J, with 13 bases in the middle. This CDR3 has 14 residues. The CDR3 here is CASSLLGGYQPQHF. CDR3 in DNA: TGTGCCAGCAGTTTGTTGGGGGGGTACCAGCCCCAGCATTTT.

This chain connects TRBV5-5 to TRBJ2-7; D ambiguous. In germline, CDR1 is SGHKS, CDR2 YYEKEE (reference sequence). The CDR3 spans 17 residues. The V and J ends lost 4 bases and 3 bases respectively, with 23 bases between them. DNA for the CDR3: TGTGCCAGCAGCCCCCTGCTGCTCCTGGCTACAAACTACGAGCAGTACTTC. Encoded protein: CASSPLLLLATNYEQYF.

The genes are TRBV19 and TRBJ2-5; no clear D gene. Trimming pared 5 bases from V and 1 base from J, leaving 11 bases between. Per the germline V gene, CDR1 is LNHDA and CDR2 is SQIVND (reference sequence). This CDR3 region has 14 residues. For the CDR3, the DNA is TGTGCCAGTAGTGAATCACAGCTCCAAGAGACCCAGTACTTC. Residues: CASSESQLQETQYF.

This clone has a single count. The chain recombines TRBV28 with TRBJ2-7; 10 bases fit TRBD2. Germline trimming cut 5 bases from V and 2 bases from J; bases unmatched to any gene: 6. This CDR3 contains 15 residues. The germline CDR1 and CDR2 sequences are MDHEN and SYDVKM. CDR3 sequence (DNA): TGTGCCAGCAGTAAAGCCACTAGCGGGGCCTACGAGCAGTACTTC. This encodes CASSKATSGAYEQYF.